Presented here are 14 T cell receptor beta chains from one specimen sequenced in a study of cytomegalovirus exposure and HLA in healthy donors. The PCR used 60 Vbeta and 13 Jbeta primers. Data came from immunoSEQ multiplex PCR; TCRdb stores just in-frame clones and leaves some out. The sample carries 110,000 or so clones, more than 65% recorded once. Sequenced sample: PBMCs. The receptor source for this set is a man between 18 and 29 years old in good health and CMV-seropositive.

This rearrangement joins TRBV9 to TRBJ1-3; TRBD1 agrees at 7 bases. This CDR3 is built from 15 residues. V trimming: 3 bases; J trimming: 1 base; junction bases outside the gene matches: 4. Germline V gene data show CDR1 as SGDLS and CDR2 as YYNGEE. For the CDR3, the DNA is TGTGCCAGCAGCGAAACAGGGGTTTCTGGAAACACCATATATTTT. As protein: CASSETGVSGNTIYF.

The CDR3 protein is CASRPRRSSYEQYF. CDR3 nucleotide sequence: TGTGCCAGCAGACCCCGACGGAGCTCCTACGAGCAGTACTTC. The chain links TRBV7-9 to TRBJ2-7; no clear D. The V gene lost 6 bases and the J gene lost 0 bases, with 12 bases spanning the gap. CDR3 length: 14 residues. From germline, CDR1 is SEHNR and CDR2 FQNEAQ (reference sequence).

V gene TRBV4-1 combines with J gene TRBJ1-6; D perhaps matches TRBD1 (6 bases). The V end was cut by 2 bases, the J end by 0 bases, with 20 bases between. This CDR3 spans 20 amino acids. The V gene's germline CDR1 is MGHRA and CDR2 YSYEKL. The CDR3, as DNA: TGCGCCAGCAGCCAATTCACAATCAGGGGCTACAGCTCCTATAATTCACCCCTCCACTTT. Translating it yields CASSQFTIRGYSSYNSPLHF.

This sequence joins TRBV28 and TRBJ1-1; perhaps TRBD1 as D (6 bases). Germline V lookup: CDR1 MDHEN, CDR2 SYDVKM. This CDR3 has 15 amino acids. V gave up 4 bases and J gave up 4 bases, with 16 bases separating them. In DNA form, the CDR3 reads TGTGCCAGCAGTTACCCGGGGCAGGGGAGCACTGAAGCTTTCTTT. Translated, it gives CASSYPGQGSTEAFF.

The CDR3 here is CSAGRTEAFF. The CDR3 DNA reads TGCAGTGCAGGGAGAACTGAAGCTTTCTTT. The V gene is TRBV20-1, the J gene TRBJ1-1; D ambiguous. Trimming shortened V by 6 bases and J by 5 bases, and 7 bases separated the two germline ends. CDR3 size: 10 residues. Germline loops: CDR1 DFQATT, CDR2 SNEGSKA (reference sequence).

The rearrangement joins TRBV6-5 to TRBJ2-3; D gene unclear. V was shortened by 6 bases and J by 3 bases, with 10 bases between the two germline ends. The CDR3 consists of 13 residues. Per the germline V gene, CDR1 is MNHEY and CDR2 is SVGAGI. For the CDR3, the DNA is TGTGCCAGCAGAGCGAAACAAACAGATACGCAGTATTTT. Protein product: CASRAKQTDTQYF.

The rearrangement links TRBV6-6 to TRBJ1-6; D not resolved. This CDR3 comprises 13 residues. Germline CDR1 is MNHNY and CDR2 is SVGAGI (reference sequence). V shed 7 bases and J shed 10 bases, with 14 bases lying between them. CDR3 DNA: TGTGCCAGCACTACGTATTCGGGATCACCCCTCCACTTT. Amino acids: CASTTYSGSPLHF.

The V call is TRBV11-2, the J call TRBJ2-1; 12 nucleotides align to TRBD2. Trimming took 5 bases from V and 5 from J; bases not matched to a gene: 10. The CDR3 spans 17 residues. From germline, CDR1 is SGHAT and CDR2 FQNNGV. The CDR3 sequence: CASSHGLAGRMNNEQFF. The DNA for the CDR3 is TGTGCCAGCAGCCATGGACTAGCGGGGAGGATGAACAATGAGCAGTTCTTC.

A few counts support this clone. The rearrangement links TRBV5-6 to TRBJ2-5; TRBD1 matches 9 bases. The germline CDR1 and CDR2 sequences are SGHDT and YYEEEE. The length of the CDR3 is 13 residues. Unmatched junction bases numbered 3, after V lost 4 bases and J lost 5 bases. The DNA for the CDR3 is TGTGCCAGCAGCCAGGGGACAGGGGAGACCCAGTACTTC. This gives the protein CASSQGTGETQYF. Based on the CDR3 plus reference TRBV5-6 and TRBJ2-5, the full variable domain is DAGVTQSPTHLIKTRGQQVTLRCSPKSGHDTVSWYQQALGQGPQFIFQYYEEEERQRGNFPDRFSGHQFPNYSSELNVNALLLGDSALYLCASSQGTGETQYFGPGTRLLVL.

This clone occurred a few times. The chain employs TRBV4-1 and TRBJ1-4; D remains unclear. The germline CDR1 and CDR2 sequences are MGHRA and YSYEKL. Trimming removed 3 bases from V and 4 bases from J, with 18 bases in between. The CDR3 has 17 residues. The CDR3: CASSHFSGRESNEKLFF. The DNA for the CDR3 is TGCGCCAGCAGCCATTTTTCGGGCCGGGAGAGTAATGAAAAACTGTTTTTT.

The chain carries TRBV6-6 and TRBJ1-6, with 7 bases matching TRBD1. The CDR3 consists of 11 residues. Losses at the gene ends were 6 bases for V and 13 bases for J; bases not matched to a gene: 3. Looked up from germline, CDR1 is MNHNY and CDR2 is SVGAGI (reference sequence). As DNA, the CDR3 is TGTGCCAGCAGGCAAGGGGGCCCCCTCCACTTT. Its translation is CASRQGGPLHF.

V gene TRBV11-2 combines with J gene TRBJ1-1; TRBD1 matches 8 bases. Per germline, CDR1 SGHAT and CDR2 FQNNGV. Losses at the gene ends were 5 bases for V and 5 bases for J; bases not matched to a gene: 4. This CDR3 comprises 13 residues. CDR3 in DNA: TGTGCCAGCAGCCCGGACAGGGCGACTGAAGCTTTCTTT. Residues: CASSPDRATEAFF.

There are a few counts of this clone. The gene calls are TRBV12-5 and TRBJ1-1; D not certain. Trimming left V 2 bases short and J 4 bases short, with 8 bases between. This CDR3 is 13 amino acids long. Germline V gene sequence: CDR1 LGHNT, CDR2 FRNRAP. CDR3 sequence (DNA): TGTGCTAGTGGTTTGTGGGCGAGCACTGAAGCTTTCTTT. It codes for CASGLWASTEAFF.

V gene TRBV10-2 combines with J gene TRBJ2-2; tentatively, D is TRBD2 (5 bases). The CDR3 is 17 amino acids. Germline values: CDR1 WSHSY, CDR2 SAAADI. The V gene lost 6 bases and the J gene lost 2 bases, with 19 bases spanning the gap. In DNA form, the CDR3 reads TGCGCCAGCAGGAAGACTACCAGTCCCTCTAACACCGGGGAGCTGTTTTTT. The encoded protein is CASRKTTSPSNTGELFF.